These 21 T cell receptor beta chains share one sample of origin, sequenced in a study of OX40 agonist ivuxolimab in advanced cancers. Sequencing was performed with immunoSEQ multiplex PCR; in TCRdb, only in-frame clones are kept and a portion is missing. Among 20,000 to 25,000 clones, about four fifths were seen once, and the ten largest hold about 35%. The sample in question was CD4+ or CD8+ T cells sorted from blood, obtained in a trial of the OX40 agonist ivuxolimab. The origin of the receptors is an adult with an advanced solid tumor such as melanoma, head and neck, liver or kidney cancer.

This sequence joins TRBV29-1 and TRBJ1-2; unclear D gene. V dropped 7 bases and J dropped 3 bases, with 9 bases sitting between them. CDR3 length: 11 amino acids. Germline V CDR1 and CDR2: SQVTM, ANQGSEA. The CDR3 DNA follows: TGCAGCGCCCTTGAGGACTATGGCTACACCTTC. It specifies CSALEDYGYTF.

This sequence joins TRBV9 and TRBJ2-1, with TRBD2 identical over 7 bases. The CDR3 sequence is 18 residues long. V was clipped by 2 bases and J by 0 bases; unmatched bases: 11. The V gene's germline CDR1 is SGDLS and CDR2 YYNGEE. CDR3 bases: TGTGCCAGCAGCGTTGGGGGGGTCGGTATCGGCTCCTACAATGAGCAGTTCTTC. Protein sequence: CASSVGGVGIGSYNEQFF.

On this clone: One end of the junction fails to match germline, which may point to a read error. This chain joins TRBV6-5 and TRBJ2-5; 7 bases are a match to TRBD1. From germline, CDR1 is MNHEY and CDR2 SVGAGI. CDR3 length equals 12 residues. In nucleotides, the CDR3 is TGTGCCAGCAGCGAGGGGGCCCTTAACCCTAACTTC. Encoded protein: CASSEGALNPNF.

CDR3 in amino acids: CASIPTGLANYGYTF. CDR3 DNA sequence: TGTGCCAGTATTCCTACAGGGTTAGCTAACTATGGCTACACCTTC. The chain uses TRBV19 and TRBJ1-2, with a possible D match to TRBD1 (6 bases). With 7 bases removed from V and 0 bases from J, the gap between germline ends came to 15 bases. Germline V gene lookup returns CDR1 LNHDA and CDR2 SQIVND (reference sequence). The CDR3 runs to 15 residues.

The chain joins TRBV6-6 to TRBJ2-1, with D unresolved. The CDR3 spans 11 residues. Germline CDR1 is MNHNY and CDR2 is SVGAGI (reference sequence). The V and J ends lost 2 bases and 9 bases respectively, with 5 bases between them. The CDR3 spells CASSYVSEQFF. CDR3 in DNA: TGTGCCAGCAGTTACGTCAGTGAGCAGTTCTTC.

V and J are TRBV10-2 and TRBJ2-6; possibly TRBD1 for D (6 bases). The V end lost 5 bases, the J end lost 0 bases, and 17 bases lay between the germline ends. The CDR3 totals 18 residues. Germline lookup yields CDR1 WSHSY and CDR2 SAAADI. CDR3 protein: CASSPAGAVSSGANVLTF. CDR3 in DNA: TGCGCCAGCAGTCCCGCAGGGGCAGTAAGCTCTGGGGCCAACGTCCTGACTTTC.

The V and J genes are TRBV14 and TRBJ1-4; D remains ambiguous. From germline, CDR1 is SGHDN and CDR2 FVKESK. The CDR3 covers 13 residues. With 2 bases removed from V and 12 bases from J, the gap between germline ends came to 13 bases. CDR3 coding DNA: TGTGCCAGCAGCCAATTCAGACGGGATGAACTGTTTTTT. It yields the protein CASSQFRRDELFF.

The chain couples TRBV27 to TRBJ2-5; the D call may be TRBD1 or TRBD2 (6 bases each). Germline V lookup: CDR1 MNHEY, CDR2 SMNVEV (reference sequence). The V gene lost 1 base and the J gene lost 2 bases, with 11 bases spanning the gap. This CDR3 spans 15 amino acids. The CDR3 sequence is CASSLYTGAQETQYF. CDR3 bases: TGTGCCAGCAGTTTATATACGGGGGCACAAGAGACCCAGTACTTC.

This clone was picked up a small number of times. The chain carries TRBV27 and TRBJ2-1; 8 positions agree with TRBD1. The V segment lost 5 bases and the J segment 4 bases; nucleotides outside the gene matches: 13. This CDR3 is 17 amino acids long. Germline-derived CDR1 and CDR2 are MNHEY and SMNVEV (reference sequence). The DNA of the CDR3 is TGTGCCAGCAGTCCAGACGACAGGGGCCTCTTTTACAATGAGCAGTTCTTC. It is translated as CASSPDDRGLFYNEQFF.

This chain connects TRBV15 to TRBJ2-1, with 7 positions matching TRBD2. This CDR3 has 16 residues. With V trimmed by 5 bases and J by 4 bases, 11 bases remained unmatched. Looked up from germline, CDR1 is LNHNV and CDR2 is YYDKDF (reference sequence). The CDR3 DNA follows: TGTGCCACCAGCGGGGAGGGGTTTCCCCGTTACAATGAGCAGTTCTTC. This translates into CATSGEGFPRYNEQFF.

Comments on this clone: Sequence at one end of the junction differs from germline and may be a read error. V usage is TRBV5-6 and J usage is TRBJ1-2, with D perhaps TRBD1 (5 bases). In germline, CDR1 is SGHDT, CDR2 YYEEEE. CDR3 length equals 14 residues. CDR3 bases: TGTGCCAGCAGATTGGACACGGCCGGGTATGGCTACACCTTC. As protein: CASRLDTAGYGYTF.

The chain recombines TRBV19 with TRBJ1-1, with D uncertain. The germline gives CDR1 LNHDA, CDR2 SQIVND (reference sequence). The CDR3 loop spans 13 amino acids. Trimming removed 5 bases at V and 9 bases at J, with 16 bases between. CDR3 coding DNA: TGTGCCAGTAGTCCTGGAGGGCTGGACCAAGCTTTCTTT. This translates into CASSPGGLDQAFF.

The chain carries TRBV5-4 and TRBJ2-5; weak D call: TRBD2 (6 bases). The end of the DNA is better explained by TRBJ2-7, so the J call may be wrong. This CDR3 has 13 amino acids. Germline CDR1 is SGHNT and CDR2 is YYREEE (reference sequence). The CDR3 sequence: CASSFFTGDEQYF. In DNA, the CDR3 is TGTGCCAGCAGCTTTTTTACGGGGGACGAGCAGTACTTC.

This clone is termed large. The chain is built from TRBV7-9 and TRBJ1-2, with a possible D match to TRBD1 (5 bases). This CDR3 has 14 residues. Trimming removed 4 bases from V and 3 bases from J, with 12 bases in between. Germline V gene sequence: CDR1 SEHNR, CDR2 FQNEAQ (reference sequence). CDR3: CASSSSGADYGYTF. The CDR3 DNA reads as TGTGCCAGCAGCTCATCCGGGGCGGACTATGGCTACACCTTC.

This clone is deemed large. V is TRBV19 and J is TRBJ1-1, with 7 bases matching TRBD1. The V and J ends lost 1 base and 5 bases, in that order; junction bases with no gene match: 4. Per germline, CDR1 LNHDA and CDR2 SQIVND (reference sequence). This CDR3 region has 14 residues. CDR3 sequence: CASSIGGTVTEAFF. CDR3 sequence (DNA): TGTGCCAGTAGTATAGGAGGGACAGTAACTGAAGCTTTCTTT.

A remark on this clone: Its ends do not fully match the called genes, so a read error is possible. The chain has TRBV7-7 and TRBJ2-1; D remains unclear. The CDR3 is 13 residues long. Germline V gene data show CDR1 as SSHAT and CDR2 as FNYEAQ (reference sequence). CDR3 nucleotides: TGTGCTAGCAGCTCGGACGAGTACAATGAGCAGTTCTTC. This gives the protein CASSSDEYNEQFF.

This chain connects TRBV5-1 to TRBJ2-7; D might be TRBD1 (6 bases). The CDR3 is 13 amino acids. Trimming took off 4 bases at V and 6 bases at J, with 14 bases between the two ends. Germline values: CDR1 SGHRS, CDR2 YFSETQ. CDR3 bases: TGCGCCAGCAGCATTGTACAGGGATCCGAGCAGTACTTC. This encodes CASSIVQGSEQYF.

J is TRBJ1-1 and V is TRBV7-6; 7 nucleotides line up with TRBD1. The CDR3 totals 15 residues. V lost 5 bases and J lost 0; bases outside the gene matches: 6. The V gene's germline CDR1 is SGHVS and CDR2 FNYEAQ. The CDR3: CASSHRQGLNTEAFF. In DNA form, the CDR3 reads TGTGCCAGCAGCCACCGACAGGGCCTGAACACTGAAGCTTTCTTT. The variable domain in full, completed from reference TRBV7-6 and TRBJ1-1, reads GAGVSQSPRYKVTKRGQDVALRCDPISGHVSLYWYRQALGQGPEFLTYFNYEAQQDKSGLPNDRFSAERPEGSISTLTIQRTEQRDSAMYRCASSHRQGLNTEAFFGQGTRLTVV.

The chain recombines TRBV14 with TRBJ2-7; TRBD1 matches at 9 bases. This CDR3 has 17 amino acids. V gave up 0 bases and J gave up 3 bases; unmatched junction bases: 9. Germline-derived CDR1 and CDR2 are SGHDN and FVKESK. The CDR3, as DNA: TGTGCCAGCAGCCAAGATCCCCGGGGACAGGGCCGCTACGAGCAGTACTTC. Translated: CASSQDPRGQGRYEQYF.

V and J are TRBV28 and TRBJ2-1, with 7 bases lining up with TRBD1. Trimming cost V 6 bases and J 0 bases; bases outside gene matches: 17. Per germline, CDR1 MDHEN and CDR2 SYDVKM. This CDR3 has 19 amino acids. The CDR3 here is CASRSLRDSEFSSYNEQFF. As DNA, the CDR3 is TGTGCCAGCAGGAGCCTCCGGGACAGCGAATTTAGCTCCTACAATGAGCAGTTCTTC.

The CDR3 here is CASSLTGRGYSPLHF. CDR3 DNA sequence: TGTGCCAGCAGCTTAACTGGCAGGGGATACTCACCCCTCCACTTT. V usage is TRBV7-3 and J usage is TRBJ1-6; D is possibly TRBD1 (6 bases). CDR3 length: 15 amino acids. The V end lost 0 bases, the J end lost 10 bases, and 13 bases lay between the germline ends. The germline gives CDR1 SGHTA, CDR2 FQGTGA.